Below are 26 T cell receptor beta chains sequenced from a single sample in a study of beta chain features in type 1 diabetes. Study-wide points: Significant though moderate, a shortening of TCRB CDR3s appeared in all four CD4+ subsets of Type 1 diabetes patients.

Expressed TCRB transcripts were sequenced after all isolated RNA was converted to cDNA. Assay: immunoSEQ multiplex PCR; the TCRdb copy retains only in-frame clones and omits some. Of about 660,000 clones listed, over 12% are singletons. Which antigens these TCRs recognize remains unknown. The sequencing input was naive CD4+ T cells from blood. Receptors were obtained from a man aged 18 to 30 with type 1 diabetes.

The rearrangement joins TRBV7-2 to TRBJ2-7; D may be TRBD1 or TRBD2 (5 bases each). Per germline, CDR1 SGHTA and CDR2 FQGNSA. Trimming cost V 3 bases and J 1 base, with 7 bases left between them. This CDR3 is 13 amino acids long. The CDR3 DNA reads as TGTGCCAGCAGCTTGGGACCGTCCTACGAGCAGTACTTC. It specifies CASSLGPSYEQYF.

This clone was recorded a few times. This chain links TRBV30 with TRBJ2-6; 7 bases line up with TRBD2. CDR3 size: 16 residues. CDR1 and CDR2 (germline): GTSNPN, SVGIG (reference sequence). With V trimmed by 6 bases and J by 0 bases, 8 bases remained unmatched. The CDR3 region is CACRAGVHSGANVLTF. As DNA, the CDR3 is TGTGCCTGTAGGGCGGGAGTGCACTCTGGGGCCAACGTCCTGACTTTC. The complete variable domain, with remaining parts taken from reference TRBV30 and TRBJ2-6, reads SQTIHQWPATLVQPVGSPLSLECTVEGTSNPNLYWYRQAAGRGLQLLFYSVGIGQISSEVPQNLSASRPQDRQFILSSKKLLLSDSGFYLCACRAGVHSGANVLTFGAGSRLTVL.

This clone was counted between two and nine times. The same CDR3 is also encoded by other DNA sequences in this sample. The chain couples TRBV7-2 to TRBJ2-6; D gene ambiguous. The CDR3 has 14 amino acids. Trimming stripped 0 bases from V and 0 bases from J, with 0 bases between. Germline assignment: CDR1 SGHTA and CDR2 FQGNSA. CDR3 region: CASSLASGANVLTF. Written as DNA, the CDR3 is TGTGCCAGCAGCTTAGCCTCTGGGGCCAACGTCCTGACTTTC. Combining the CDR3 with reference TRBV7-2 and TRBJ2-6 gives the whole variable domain GAGVSQSPSNKVTEKGKDVELRCDPISGHTALYWYRQSLGQGLEFLIYFQGNSAPDKSGLPSDRFSAERTGGSVSTLTIQRTQQEDSAVYLCASSLASGANVLTFGAGSRLTVL.

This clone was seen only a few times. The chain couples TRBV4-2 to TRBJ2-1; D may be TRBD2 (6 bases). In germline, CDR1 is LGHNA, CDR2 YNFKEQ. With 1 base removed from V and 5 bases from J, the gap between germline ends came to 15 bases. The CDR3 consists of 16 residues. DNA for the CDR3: TGTGCCAGCAGCCAAGCCTGGGACTCCCTTGACAATGAGCAGTTCTTC. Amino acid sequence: CASSQAWDSLDNEQFF.

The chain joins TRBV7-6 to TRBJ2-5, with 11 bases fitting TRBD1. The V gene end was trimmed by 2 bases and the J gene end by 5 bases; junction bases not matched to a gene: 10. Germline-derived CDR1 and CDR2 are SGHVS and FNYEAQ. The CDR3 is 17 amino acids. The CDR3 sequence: CASSLLPGQGAWETQYF. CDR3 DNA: TGTGCCAGCAGCTTACTCCCCGGACAGGGGGCTTGGGAGACCCAGTACTTC. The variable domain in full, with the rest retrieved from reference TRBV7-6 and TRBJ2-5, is GAGVSQSPRYKVTKRGQDVALRCDPISGHVSLYWYRQALGQGPEFLTYFNYEAQQDKSGLPNDRFSAERPEGSISTLTIQRTEQRDSAMYRCASSLLPGQGAWETQYFGPGTRLLVL.

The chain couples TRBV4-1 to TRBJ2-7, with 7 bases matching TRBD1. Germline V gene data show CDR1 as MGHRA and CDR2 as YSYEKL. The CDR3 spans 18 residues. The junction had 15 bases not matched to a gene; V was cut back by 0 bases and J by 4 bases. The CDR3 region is CASSQDHELQGVWYEQYF. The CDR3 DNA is TGCGCCAGCAGCCAAGATCACGAGTTGCAGGGGGTCTGGTACGAGCAGTACTTC.

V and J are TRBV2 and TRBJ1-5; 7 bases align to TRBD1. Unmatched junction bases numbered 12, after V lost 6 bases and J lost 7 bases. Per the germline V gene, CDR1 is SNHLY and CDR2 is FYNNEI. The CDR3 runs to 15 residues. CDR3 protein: CASRGKTGQSQPQHF. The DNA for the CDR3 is TGTGCCAGCAGAGGAAAGACAGGGCAGTCCCAGCCCCAGCATTTT.

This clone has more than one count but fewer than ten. The CDR3 sequence is CASSTRQGPDTQYF. The CDR3 DNA sequence: TGTGCCAGCAGCACCCGACAGGGACCAGATACGCAGTATTTT. The chain couples TRBV9 to TRBJ2-3, with 7 bases identical to TRBD1. The germline gives CDR1 SGDLS, CDR2 YYNGEE. V dropped 4 bases and J dropped 4; count of bases not matched to a gene: 6. The length of the CDR3 is 14 residues.

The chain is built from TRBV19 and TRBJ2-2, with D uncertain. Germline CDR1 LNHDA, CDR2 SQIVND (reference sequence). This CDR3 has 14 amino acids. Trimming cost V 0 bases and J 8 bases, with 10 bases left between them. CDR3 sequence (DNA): TGTGCCAGTAGTATAGATAGGGCAGCGGGGGAGCTGTTTTTT. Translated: CASSIDRAAGELFF.

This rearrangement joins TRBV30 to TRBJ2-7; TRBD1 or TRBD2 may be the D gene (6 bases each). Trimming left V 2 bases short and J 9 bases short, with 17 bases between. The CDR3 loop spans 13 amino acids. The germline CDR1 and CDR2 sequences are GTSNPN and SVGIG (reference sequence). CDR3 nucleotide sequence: TGTGCCTGGAGTCGCTCGGGGGCTCATGGGCAGTACTTC. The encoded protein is CAWSRSGAHGQYF.

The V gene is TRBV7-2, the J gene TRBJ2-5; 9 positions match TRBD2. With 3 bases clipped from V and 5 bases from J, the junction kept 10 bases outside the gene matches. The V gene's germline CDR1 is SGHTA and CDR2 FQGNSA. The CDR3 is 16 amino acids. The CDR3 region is CASSFGRGRAGETQYF. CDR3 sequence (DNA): TGTGCCAGCAGCTTCGGTCGCGGGAGGGCCGGGGAGACCCAGTACTTC.

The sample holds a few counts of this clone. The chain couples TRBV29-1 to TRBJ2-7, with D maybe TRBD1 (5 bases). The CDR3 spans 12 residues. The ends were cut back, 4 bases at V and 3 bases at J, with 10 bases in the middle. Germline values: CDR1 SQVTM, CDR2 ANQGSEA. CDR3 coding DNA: TGCAGCGTTGTTGGGCAGGGCTACGAGCAGTACTTC. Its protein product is CSVVGQGYEQYF.

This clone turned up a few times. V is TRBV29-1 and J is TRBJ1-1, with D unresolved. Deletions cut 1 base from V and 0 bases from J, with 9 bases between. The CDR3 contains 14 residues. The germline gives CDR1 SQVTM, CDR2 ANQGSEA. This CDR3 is CSVEGRFMNTEAFF. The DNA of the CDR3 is TGCAGCGTTGAAGGGCGGTTCATGAACACTGAAGCTTTCTTT. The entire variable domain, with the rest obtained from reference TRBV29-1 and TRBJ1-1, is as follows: SAVISQKPSRDICQRGTSLTIQCQVDSQVTMMFWYRQQPGQSLTLIATANQGSEATYESGFVIDKFPISRPNLTFSTLTVSNMSPEDSSIYLCSVEGRFMNTEAFFGQGTRLTVV.

CDR3 residues: CASSQSGQMDEQFF. Written as DNA, the CDR3 is TGTGCCAGCAGTCAAAGCGGACAGATGGATGAGCAGTTCTTC. The genes are TRBV13 and TRBJ2-1; D is possibly TRBD1 (6 bases). V was trimmed by 6 bases and J by 8 bases, leaving 17 bases between them. Per the germline V gene, CDR1 is PRHDT and CDR2 is FYEKMQ (reference sequence). The CDR3 length is 14 residues.

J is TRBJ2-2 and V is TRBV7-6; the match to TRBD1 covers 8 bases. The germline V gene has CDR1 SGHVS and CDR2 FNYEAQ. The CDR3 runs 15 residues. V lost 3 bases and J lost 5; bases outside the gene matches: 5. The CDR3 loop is CASSLETGATGELFF. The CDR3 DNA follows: TGTGCCAGCAGCTTGGAGACAGGGGCTACCGGGGAGCTGTTTTTT.

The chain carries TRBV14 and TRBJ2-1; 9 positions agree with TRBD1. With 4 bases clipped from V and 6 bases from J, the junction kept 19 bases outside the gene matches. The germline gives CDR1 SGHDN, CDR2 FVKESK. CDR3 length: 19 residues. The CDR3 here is CASSRTHRLPGQGFNEQFF. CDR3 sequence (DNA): TGTGCCAGCAGCCGAACTCACCGCCTCCCGGGACAGGGATTCAATGAGCAGTTCTTC.

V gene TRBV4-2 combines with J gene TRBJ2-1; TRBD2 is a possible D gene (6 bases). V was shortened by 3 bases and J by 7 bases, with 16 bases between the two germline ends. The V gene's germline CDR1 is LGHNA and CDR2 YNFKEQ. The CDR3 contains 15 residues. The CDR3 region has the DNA TGTGCCAGCAGCCATCCAACGGGAGTAGGAAATGAGCAGTTCTTC. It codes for CASSHPTGVGNEQFF.

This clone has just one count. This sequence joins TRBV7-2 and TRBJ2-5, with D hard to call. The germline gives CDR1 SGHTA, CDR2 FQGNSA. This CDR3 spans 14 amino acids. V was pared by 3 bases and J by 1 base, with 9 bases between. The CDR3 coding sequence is TGTGCCAGCAGCTTGTCGGGTTTCCAAGAGACCCAGTACTTC. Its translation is CASSLSGFQETQYF.

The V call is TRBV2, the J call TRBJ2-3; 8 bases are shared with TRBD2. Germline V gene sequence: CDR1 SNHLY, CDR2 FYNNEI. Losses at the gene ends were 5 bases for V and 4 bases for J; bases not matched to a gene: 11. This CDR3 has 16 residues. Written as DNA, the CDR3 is TGTGCCAGCAGTCTCCGGGACCCGGGGGGGGCAGATACGCAGTATTTT. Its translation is CASSLRDPGGADTQYF.

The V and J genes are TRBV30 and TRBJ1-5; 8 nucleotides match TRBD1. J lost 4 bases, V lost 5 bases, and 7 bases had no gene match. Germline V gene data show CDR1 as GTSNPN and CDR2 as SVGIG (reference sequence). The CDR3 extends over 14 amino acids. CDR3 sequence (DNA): TGTGCCTGGGGGACAGGTCCAATTAATCAGCCCCAGCATTTT. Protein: CAWGTGPINQPQHF.

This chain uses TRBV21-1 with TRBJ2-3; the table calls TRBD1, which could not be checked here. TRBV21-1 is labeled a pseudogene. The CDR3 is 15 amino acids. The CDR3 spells CASAGYTAPRNTQYF. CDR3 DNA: TGTGCCAGCGCAGGGTATACAGCCCCGCGAAATACGCAGTATTTT.

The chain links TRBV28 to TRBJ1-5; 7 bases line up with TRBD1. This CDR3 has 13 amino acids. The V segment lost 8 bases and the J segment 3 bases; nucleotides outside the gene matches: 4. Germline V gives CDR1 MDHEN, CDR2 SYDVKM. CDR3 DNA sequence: TGTGCCAGCTTCGACAGGGACAATCAGCCCCAGCATTTT. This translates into CASFDRDNQPQHF. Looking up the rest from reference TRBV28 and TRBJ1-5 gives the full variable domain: DVKVTQSSRYLVKRTGEKVFLECVQDMDHENMFWYRQDPGLGLRLIYFSYDVKMKEKGDIPEGYSVSREKKERFSLILESASTNQTSMYLCASFDRDNQPQHFGDGTRLSIL.

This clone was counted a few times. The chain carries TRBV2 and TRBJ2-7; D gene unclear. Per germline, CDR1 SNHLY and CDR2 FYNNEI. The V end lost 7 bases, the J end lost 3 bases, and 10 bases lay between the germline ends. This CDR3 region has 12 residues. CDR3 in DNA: TGTGCCAGCACTAGGGTTCGCTACGAGCAGTACTTC. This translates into CASTRVRYEQYF.

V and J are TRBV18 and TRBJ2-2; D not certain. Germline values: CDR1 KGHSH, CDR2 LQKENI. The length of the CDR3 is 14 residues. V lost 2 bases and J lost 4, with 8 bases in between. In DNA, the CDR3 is TGTGCCAGCTCACCAGATGGCTTCACCGGGGAGCTGTTTTTT. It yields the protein CASSPDGFTGELFF.

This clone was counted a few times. The CDR3, as DNA: TGTGCCAGCACCTTCGCCCAGGGGACAGATACGCAGTATTTT. It codes for CASTFAQGTDTQYF. The chain joins TRBV7-9 to TRBJ2-3; a possible D gene is TRBD1 (6 bases). CDR1 and CDR2 from the germline V gene are SEHNR and FQNEAQ (reference sequence). The CDR3 is 14 residues long. V lost 7 bases and J lost 3, with 14 bases in between.

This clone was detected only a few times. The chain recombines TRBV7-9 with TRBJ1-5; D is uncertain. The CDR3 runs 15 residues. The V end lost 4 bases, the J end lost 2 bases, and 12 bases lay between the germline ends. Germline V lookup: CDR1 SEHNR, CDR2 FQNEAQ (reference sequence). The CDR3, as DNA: TGTGCCAGCAGCTCAGAACTTTCGGGCAATCAGCCCCAGCATTTT. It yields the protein CASSSELSGNQPQHF.